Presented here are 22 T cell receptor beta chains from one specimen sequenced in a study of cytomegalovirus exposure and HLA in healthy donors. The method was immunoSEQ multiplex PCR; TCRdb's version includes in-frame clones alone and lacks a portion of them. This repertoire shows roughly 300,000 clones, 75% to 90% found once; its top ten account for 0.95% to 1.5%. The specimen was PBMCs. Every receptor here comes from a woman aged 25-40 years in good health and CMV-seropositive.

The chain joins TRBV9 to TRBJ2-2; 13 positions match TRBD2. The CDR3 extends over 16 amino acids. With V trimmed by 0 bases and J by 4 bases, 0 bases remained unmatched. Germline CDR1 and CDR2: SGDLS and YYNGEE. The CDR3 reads CASSVGTSGGTGELFF. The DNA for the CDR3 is TGTGCCAGCAGCGTAGGGACTAGCGGGGGCACCGGGGAGCTGTTTTTT.

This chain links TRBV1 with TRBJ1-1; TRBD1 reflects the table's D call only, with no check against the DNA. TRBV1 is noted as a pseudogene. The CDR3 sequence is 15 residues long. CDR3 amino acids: CTSSHRRQGPTEAFF. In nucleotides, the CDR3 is TGCACCAGCAGCCACCGCCGACAGGGACCCACTGAAGCTTTCTTT.

In DNA, the CDR3 is TGCAGTGCTAGCTGGGAGCAGTTCTTC. This translates into CSASWEQFF. The chain recombines TRBV20-1 with TRBJ2-1; D is unclear. The CDR3 spans 9 residues. Germline CDR1 DFQATT, CDR2 SNEGSKA (reference sequence). With 3 bases removed from V and 10 bases from J, the gap between germline ends came to 4 bases.

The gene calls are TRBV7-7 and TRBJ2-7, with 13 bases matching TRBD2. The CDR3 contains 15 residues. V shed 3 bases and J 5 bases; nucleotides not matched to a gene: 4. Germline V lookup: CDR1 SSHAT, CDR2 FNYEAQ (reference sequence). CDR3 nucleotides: TGTGCCAGCAGCTTCCAACTAGCGGGGGGGCACGAGCAGTACTTC. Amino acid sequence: CASSFQLAGGHEQYF.

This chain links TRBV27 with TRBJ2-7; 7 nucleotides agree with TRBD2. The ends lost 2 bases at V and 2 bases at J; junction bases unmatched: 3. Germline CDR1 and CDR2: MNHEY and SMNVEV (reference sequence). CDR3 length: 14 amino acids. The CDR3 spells CASSLRREPYEQYF. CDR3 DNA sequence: TGTGCCAGCAGTTTACGGCGGGAGCCCTACGAGCAGTACTTC.

For the CDR3, the DNA is TGTGCCAGCAGCCTAGGGACAGGCAATCAGCCCCAGCATTTT. It is translated as CASSLGTGNQPQHF. The V and J genes are TRBV28 and TRBJ1-5; TRBD1 aligns across 7 bases. Germline assignment: CDR1 MDHEN and CDR2 SYDVKM. Germline trimming cut 6 bases from V and 2 bases from J; bases unmatched to any gene: 4. The CDR3 spans 14 residues.

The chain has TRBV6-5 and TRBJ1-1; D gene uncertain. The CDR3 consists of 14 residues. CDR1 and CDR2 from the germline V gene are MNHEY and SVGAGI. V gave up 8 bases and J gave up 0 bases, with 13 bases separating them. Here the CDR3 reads CASLGGVLNTEAFF. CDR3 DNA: TGTGCCAGCCTCGGCGGGGTACTGAACACTGAAGCTTTCTTT.

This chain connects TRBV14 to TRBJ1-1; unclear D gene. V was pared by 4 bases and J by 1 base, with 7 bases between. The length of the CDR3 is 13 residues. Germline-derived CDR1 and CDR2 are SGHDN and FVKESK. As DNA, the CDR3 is TGTGCCAGCAGCCTGCAAGCGAACACTGAAGCTTTCTTT. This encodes CASSLQANTEAFF. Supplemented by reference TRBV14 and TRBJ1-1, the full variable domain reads EAGVTQFPSHSVIEKGQTVTLRCDPISGHDNLYWYRRVMGKEIKFLLHFVKESKQDESGMPNNRFLAERTGGTYSTLKVQPAELEDSGVYFCASSLQANTEAFFGQGTRLTVV.

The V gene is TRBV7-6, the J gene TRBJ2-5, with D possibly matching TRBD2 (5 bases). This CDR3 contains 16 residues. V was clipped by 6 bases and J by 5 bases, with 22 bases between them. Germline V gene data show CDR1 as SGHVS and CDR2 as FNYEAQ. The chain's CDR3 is CASRNPVRVLGETQYF. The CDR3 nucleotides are TGTGCCAGCAGAAACCCTGTGAGGGTTTTGGGCGAGACCCAGTACTTC.

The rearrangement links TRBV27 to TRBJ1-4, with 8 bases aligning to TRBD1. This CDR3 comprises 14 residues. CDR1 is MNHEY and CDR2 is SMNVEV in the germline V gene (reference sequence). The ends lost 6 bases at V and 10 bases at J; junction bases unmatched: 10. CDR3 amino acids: CASSQDRAVGKLFF. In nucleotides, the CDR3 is TGTGCCAGCAGCCAGGACAGGGCGGTTGGAAAACTGTTTTTT.

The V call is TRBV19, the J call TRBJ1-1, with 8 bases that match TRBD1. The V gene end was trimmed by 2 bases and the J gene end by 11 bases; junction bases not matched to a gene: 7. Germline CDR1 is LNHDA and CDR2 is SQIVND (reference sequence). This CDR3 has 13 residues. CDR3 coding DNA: TGTGCCAGTAGTATATCCATACAGGGGGAGGCTTTCTTT. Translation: CASSISIQGEAFF.

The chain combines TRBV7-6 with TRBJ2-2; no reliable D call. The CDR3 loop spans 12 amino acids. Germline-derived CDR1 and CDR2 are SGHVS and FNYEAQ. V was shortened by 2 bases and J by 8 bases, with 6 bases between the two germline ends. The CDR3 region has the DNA TGTGCCAGCAGCTTAAAGGTGGGGGAGCTGTTTTTT. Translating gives CASSLKVGELFF.

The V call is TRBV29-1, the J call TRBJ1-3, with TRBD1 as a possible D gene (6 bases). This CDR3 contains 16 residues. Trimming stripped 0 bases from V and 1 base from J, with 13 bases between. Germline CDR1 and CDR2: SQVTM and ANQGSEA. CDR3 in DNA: TGCAGCGTTGAAGAGAAGGAGGGGGTTTCTGGAAACACCATATATTTT. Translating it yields CSVEEKEGVSGNTIYF.

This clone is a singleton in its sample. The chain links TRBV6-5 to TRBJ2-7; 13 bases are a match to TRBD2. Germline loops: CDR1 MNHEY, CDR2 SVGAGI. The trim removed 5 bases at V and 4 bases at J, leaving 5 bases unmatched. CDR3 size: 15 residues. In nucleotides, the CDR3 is TGTGCCAGCAGTCCCGGGACTAGCGGGATATACGAGCAGTACTTC. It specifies CASSPGTSGIYEQYF.

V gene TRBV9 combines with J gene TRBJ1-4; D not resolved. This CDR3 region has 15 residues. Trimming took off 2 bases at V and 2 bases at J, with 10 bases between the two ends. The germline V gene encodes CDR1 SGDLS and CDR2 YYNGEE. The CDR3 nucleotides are TGTGCCAGCAGCGTCCTTTCGAGTACTAATGAAAAACTGTTTTTT. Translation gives CASSVLSSTNEKLFF.

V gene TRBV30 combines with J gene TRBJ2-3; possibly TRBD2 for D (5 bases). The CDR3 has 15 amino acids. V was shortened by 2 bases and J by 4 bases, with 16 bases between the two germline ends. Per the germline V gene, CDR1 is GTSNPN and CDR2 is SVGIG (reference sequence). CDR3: CAWSRLAAGADTQYF. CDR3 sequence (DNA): TGTGCCTGGAGTAGGCTAGCTGCCGGCGCAGATACGCAGTATTTT. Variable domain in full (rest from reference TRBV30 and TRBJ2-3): SQTIHQWPATLVQPVGSPLSLECTVEGTSNPNLYWYRQAAGRGLQLLFYSVGIGQISSEVPQNLSASRPQDRQFILSSKKLLLSDSGFYLCAWSRLAAGADTQYFGPGTRLTVL.

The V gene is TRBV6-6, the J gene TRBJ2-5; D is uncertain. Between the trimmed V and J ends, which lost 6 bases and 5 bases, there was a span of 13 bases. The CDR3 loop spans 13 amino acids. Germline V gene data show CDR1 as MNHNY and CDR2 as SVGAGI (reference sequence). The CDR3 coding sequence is TGTGCCAGCAGAAACGGGCACAGTGAGACCCAGTACTTC. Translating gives CASRNGHSETQYF.

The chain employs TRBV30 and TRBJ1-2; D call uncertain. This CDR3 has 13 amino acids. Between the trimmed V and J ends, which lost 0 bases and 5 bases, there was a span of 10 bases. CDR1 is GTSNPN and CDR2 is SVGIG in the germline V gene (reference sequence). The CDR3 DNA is TGTGCCTGGAGTGTACAAGTGGAATATGGCTACACCTTC. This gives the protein CAWSVQVEYGYTF.

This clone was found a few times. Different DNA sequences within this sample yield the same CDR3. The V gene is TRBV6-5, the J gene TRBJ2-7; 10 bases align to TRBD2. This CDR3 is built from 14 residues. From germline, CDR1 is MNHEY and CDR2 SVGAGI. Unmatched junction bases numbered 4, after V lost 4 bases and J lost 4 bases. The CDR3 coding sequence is TGTGCCAGCAGTTCTCCTAGCGGGGGATACGAGCAGTACTTC. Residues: CASSSPSGGYEQYF.

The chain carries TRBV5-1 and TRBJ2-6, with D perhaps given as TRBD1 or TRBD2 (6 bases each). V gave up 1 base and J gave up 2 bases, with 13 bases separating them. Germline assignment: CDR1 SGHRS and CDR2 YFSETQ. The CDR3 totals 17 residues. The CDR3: CASSLRRGVTGANVLTF. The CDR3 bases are TGCGCCAGCAGCTTGAGGAGGGGGGTGACTGGGGCCAACGTCCTGACTTTC.

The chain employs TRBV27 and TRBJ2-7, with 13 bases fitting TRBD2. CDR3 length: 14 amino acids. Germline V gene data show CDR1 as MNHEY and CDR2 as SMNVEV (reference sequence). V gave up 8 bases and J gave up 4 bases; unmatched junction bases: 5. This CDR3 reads CASSGLAGLYEQYF. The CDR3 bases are TGTGCCAGCTCGGGACTAGCGGGGTTATACGAGCAGTACTTC.

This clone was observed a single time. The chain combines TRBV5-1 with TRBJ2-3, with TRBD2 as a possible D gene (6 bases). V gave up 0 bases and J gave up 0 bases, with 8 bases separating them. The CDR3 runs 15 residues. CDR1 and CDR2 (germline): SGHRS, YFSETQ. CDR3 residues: CASSLGSGSTDTQYF. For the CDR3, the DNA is TGCGCCAGCAGCTTGGGTAGCGGTAGCACAGATACGCAGTATTTT.